This T cell receptor beta chain is drawn from a study of T cell responses to AZD1222 COVID-19 vaccine. Study findings and constraints: Reportedly, nearly half the spike-specific TCRs target unmutated variant regions.

Turning to this clone: Its target is unknown.

TCRdb's copy holds only in-frame clones and misses some; the assay was immunoSEQ multiplex PCR. Of roughly 120,000 clones in the sample, 90% are singletons; the top ten hold 4% to 5%. V lost 4 bases, J lost 6 bases, and 9 bases stayed unmatched. Germline-derived CDR1 and CDR2 are SGHDT and YYEEEE. There are 16 residues in the CDR3. The TCR was taken from an adult who received the MenACWY meningococcal vaccine as a control. The genes are TRBV5-6 and TRBJ2-1; 11 bases line up with TRBD2. Sequenced material: peripheral blood, taken 28 days after the second dose of the MenACWY control vaccine. The CDR3: CASSHIASGGFNEQFF. Written as DNA, the CDR3 is TGTGCCAGCAGCCATATTGCTAGCGGGGGGTTCAATGAGCAGTTCTTC. The complete variable domain, with remaining parts taken from reference TRBV5-6 and TRBJ2-1, reads DAGVTQSPTHLIKTRGQQVTLRCSPKSGHDTVSWYQQALGQGPQFIFQYYEEEERQRGNFPDRFSGHQFPNYSSELNVNALLLGDSALYLCASSHIASGGFNEQFFGPGTRLTVL.